The rows below give T cell receptor beta chains drawn from one sample of a study of blood T cell repertoires in COVID-19. The repertoire was sequenced with immunoSEQ multiplex PCR; TCRdb's copy has only in-frame clones and lacks some. The table has 97,000 or so clones, roughly nine tenths seen once. Sequenced material: peripheral blood. All receptors come from a middle-aged man with acute or convalescent COVID-19. CDR3s include the opening cysteine and the closing phenylalanine or tryptophan. The D gene is left open where the match is weak. Clone size, where shown, is once, few, many, or a class for clones that have expanded.

d_call	v_call	cdr3_length	j_call	clone_size	cdr3_aa	cdr3_nt
NA	TRBV19	15	TRBJ1-5	NA	CASSISGLGNQPQHF	TGTGCCAGTAGTATATCCGGGTTAGGCAATCAGCCCCAGCATTTT
TRBD2	TRBV5-1	16	TRBJ2-7	NA	CASSPEGLAGGYEQYF	TGCGCCAGCAGCCCCGAAGGACTAGCGGGTGGCTACGAGCAGTACTTC
NA	TRBV5-4	14	TRBJ2-2	NA	CASSPLEGPGELFF	TGTGCCAGCAGCCCCTTGGAGGGGCCCGGGGAGCTGTTTTTT
NA	TRBV15	14	TRBJ2-7	NA	CATSRDLGVYEQYF	TGTGCCACCAGCAGAGATCTCGGGGTCTACGAGCAGTACTTC
NA	TRBV30	11	TRBJ2-7	NA	CAWRQIAEQYF	TGTGCCTGGAGGCAAATAGCGGAGCAGTACTTC
NA	TRBV29-1	12	TRBJ2-1	NA	CSVGLSYNEQFF	TGCAGCGTTGGACTGTCATACAATGAGCAGTTCTTC
NA	TRBV10-3	14	TRBJ2-3	NA	CATGTGSSTDTQYF	TGTGCCACCGGGACTGGCTCTAGCACAGATACGCAGTATTTT
TRBD2	TRBV7-9	15	TRBJ2-2	NA	CASSYRGGDTGELFF	TGTGCCAGCAGCTACCGTGGGGGGGACACCGGGGAGCTGTTTTTT
NA	TRBV30	15	TRBJ1-4	NA	CAWSADTSTNEKLFF	TGTGCCTGGAGTGCGGACACTTCAACTAATGAAAAACTGTTTTTT
TRBD1	TRBV30	13	TRBJ2-4	NA	CAWSGTGENIQYF	TGTGCCTGGAGTGGGACAGGGGAAAACATTCAGTACTTC
NA	TRBV27	16	TRBJ1-4	NA	CASSLSIGGTNEKLFF	TGTGCCAGCAGTTTATCGATCGGGGGAACTAATGAAAAACTGTTTTTT
NA	TRBV5-1	15	TRBJ2-1	NA	CASSLQGSSYNEQFF	TGCGCCAGCAGCCTACAAGGGAGCTCCTACAATGAGCAGTTCTTC
TRBD1	TRBV6-6	20	TRBJ1-3	few	CASSDTGTDFRRPSGNTIYF	TGTGCCAGCAGCGACACAGGGACAGACTTTCGAAGGCCCTCTGGAAACACCATATATTTT
TRBD2	TRBV5-1	18	TRBJ2-1	NA	CASSPRLSGTASYNEQFF	TGCGCCAGCAGCCCGAGACTAAGCGGGACCGCTTCCTACAATGAGCAGTTCTTC
NA	TRBV10-1	13	TRBJ2-2	NA	CASSDRGTGELFF	TGCGCCAGCAGTGACCGAGGCACCGGGGAGCTGTTTTTT
TRBD1	TRBV11-3	15	TRBJ2-3	NA	CASSFNRGPADTQYF	TGTGCCAGCAGCTTCAACAGGGGGCCGGCAGATACGCAGTATTTT
NA	TRBV18	15	TRBJ1-1	NA	CASSPGQLENTEAFF	TGTGCCAGCTCCCCCGGACAGCTCGAGAACACTGAAGCTTTCTTT
TRBD2	TRBV27	16	TRBJ2-7	NA	CASSYSGLAGLWEQYF	TGTGCCAGCAGTTATTCGGGACTAGCGGGTCTTTGGGAGCAGTACTTC
NA	TRBV9	13	TRBJ2-3	NA	CASSVSPTDTQYF	TGTGCCAGCAGCGTATCCCCGACAGATACGCAGTATTTT
TRBD2	TRBV24-1	15	TRBJ2-7	NA	CATAVGVAGANEQYF	TGTGCCACCGCCGTGGGGGTTGCGGGAGCGAACGAGCAGTACTTC
NA	TRBV10-2	15	TRBJ1-6	NA	CASSEVIPYNSPLHF	TGCGCCAGCAGTGAGGTTATCCCCTATAATTCACCCCTCCACTTT
TRBD1	TRBV18	12	TRBJ2-7	NA	CASSLDRYEQYF	TGTGCCAGCTCACTGGACAGGTACGAGCAGTACTTC
NA	TRBV6-1	14	TRBJ1-1	NA	CASSEVPGVREAFF	TGTGCCAGCAGTGAAGTTCCAGGGGTTCGTGAAGCTTTCTTT
NA	TRBV14	14	TRBJ1-6	few	CASSVGQGVSPLHF	TGTGCCAGCAGCGTCGGGCAGGGCGTTTCACCCCTCCACTTT
NA	TRBV2	12	TRBJ2-7	NA	CASKRDNYEQYF	TGTGCCAGCAAAAGGGACAACTACGAGCAGTACTTC
TRBD1	TRBV5-4	15	TRBJ2-1	NA	CASSRDRGSYNEQFF	TGTGCCAGCAGTCGGGACAGGGGCTCCTACAATGAGCAGTTCTTC
NA	TRBV11-2	12	TRBJ1-2	NA	CASSLVDGAYTF	TGTGCCAGCAGCTTAGTGGATGGAGCCTATACCTTC
TRBD1	TRBV18	16	TRBJ2-1	NA	CASTDRGFQNSGEQFF	TGTGCCAGCACAGACAGGGGCTTTCAAAATAGCGGTGAGCAGTTCTTC
NA	TRBV7-9	14	TRBJ1-2	NA	CASSFPGQSSGYTF	TGTGCCAGCAGCTTTCCGGGACAATCATCTGGCTACACCTTC
TRBD1	TRBV19	14	TRBJ2-7	NA	CASSINRGLAEQYF	TGTGCCAGTAGTATTAACAGGGGATTGGCCGAGCAGTACTTC
TRBD1	TRBV5-1	15	TRBJ1-2	NA	CASSLGQGPNYGYTF	TGCGCCAGCAGCTTGGGACAGGGACCTAACTATGGCTACACCTTC
NA	TRBV15	11	TRBJ1-1	NA	CATYSATEAFF	TGTGCCACCTACAGTGCCACTGAAGCTTTCTTT
NA	TRBV11-3	13	TRBJ2-7	NA	CASSLGYSYEQYF	TGTGCCAGCAGCTTGGGCTACTCCTACGAGCAGTACTTC
TRBD2	TRBV11-2	14	TRBJ2-7	few	CASSPLTSVYEQYF	TGTGCCAGCAGCCCCCTGACTAGCGTCTACGAGCAGTACTTC
TRBD2	TRBV3-1/TRBV3-2	19	TRBJ2-3	NA	CASSHGSGEREVLTDTQYF	TGTGCCAGCAGCCACGGGTCCGGGGAGCGGGAGGTGTTGACAGATACGCAGTATTTT
TRBD1	TRBV24-1	16	TRBJ1-1	NA	CATRAGTATMNTEAFF	TGTGCCACCAGAGCCGGGACAGCCACAATGAACACTGAAGCTTTCTTT
TRBD2	TRBV2	15	TRBJ2-7	once	CASSKEAGGPYEQYF	TGTGCCAGCAGTAAAGAAGCGGGAGGGCCCTACGAGCAGTACTTC
TRBD1	TRBV7-2	16	TRBJ2-3	few	CASSLRTGGRTDTQYF	TGTGCCAGCAGCTTAAGGACAGGGGGTCGCACAGATACGCAGTATTTT
NA	TRBV10-2	15	TRBJ2-7	NA	CASSESSTRSYEQYF	TGCGCCAGCAGTGAGTCCTCCACGCGCTCCTACGAGCAGTACTTC
TRBD1	TRBV6-5	14	TRBJ1-3	NA	CAGRSRGTGNTIYF	TGTGCCGGGCGGAGCAGGGGGACTGGAAACACCATATATTTT
NA	TRBV29-1	13	TRBJ1-4	NA	CSVGTGFREKLFF	TGCAGCGTTGGTACAGGGTTCCGGGAAAAACTGTTTTTT
TRBD1	TRBV19	13	TRBJ2-1	NA	CASSITGGNEQFF	TGTGCCAGTAGTATAACAGGGGGGAATGAGCAGTTCTTC
TRBD2	TRBV24-1	17	TRBJ2-3	NA	CATSDPPGTSGRGTQYF	TGTGCCACCAGTGATCCCCCTGGCACTAGCGGGAGAGGTACGCAGTATTTT
NA	TRBV3-1/TRBV3-2	14	TRBJ2-7	NA	CASSQEHSSYEQYF	TGTGCCAGCAGCCAAGAGCACAGTTCCTACGAGCAGTACTTC
TRBD1	TRBV30	13	TRBJ1-1	NA	CAWDRGRITEAFF	TGTGCCTGGGACAGGGGGCGGATCACTGAAGCTTTCTTT
NA	TRBV4-2	14	TRBJ1-5	NA	CASSPDRSWQPQHF	TGTGCCAGCAGCCCGGACAGAAGCTGGCAGCCCCAGCATTTT
NA	TRBV19	17	TRBJ2-5	NA	CASSSFWGGLERETQYF	TGTGCCAGTAGTAGCTTTTGGGGGGGGCTAGAAAGAGAGACCCAGTACTTC
NA	TRBV7-9	13	TRBJ1-1	NA	CASSRGTDTEAFF	TGTGCCAGCAGCCGGGGTACTGACACTGAAGCTTTCTTT
NA	TRBV5-6	16	TRBJ1-5	NA	CASSLFRAGSNQPQHF	TGTGCCAGCAGCTTGTTTAGGGCAGGGAGCAATCAGCCCCAGCATTTT
NA	TRBV27	15	TRBJ2-1	few	CASSLRPGLASEQFF	TGTGCCAGCAGTTTACGACCGGGCCTAGCCAGTGAGCAGTTCTTC
TRBD2	TRBV9	17	TRBJ2-3	NA	CASSVASLAGVTDTQYF	TGTGCCAGCAGCGTAGCTAGCCTAGCGGGAGTCACAGATACGCAGTATTTT
TRBD1	TRBV6-1	18	TRBJ1-2	few	CASSGYRDRNKLNYGYTF	TGTGCCAGCAGTGGGTACCGGGACAGGAATAAACTGAACTATGGCTACACCTTC
TRBD1	TRBV5-6	15	TRBJ2-3	NA	CASSLVRGRVDTQYF	TGTGCCAGCAGCTTGGTCAGGGGGCGGGTAGATACGCAGTATTTT
NA	TRBV4-1	16	TRBJ1-4	NA	CASSPGSGATNEKLFF	TGCGCCAGCAGCCCCGGTTCAGGGGCTACTAATGAAAAACTGTTTTTT
NA	TRBV7-7	15	TRBJ2-5	NA	CASSNGPAGGKTQYF	TGTGCCAGCAGCAATGGTCCGGCAGGGGGGAAGACCCAGTACTTC